This entry is about one T cell receptor (beta chain). This record comes from a study of blood T cell repertoires in COVID-19. The method was immunoSEQ multiplex PCR; TCRdb's version includes in-frame clones alone and lacks a portion of them. The sample comprises hundreds of thousands of clones, roughly 87% of which are singletons, and about 2.1% rests with the top ten. V was pared by 0 bases and J by 0 bases, with 14 bases between. Germline V gene lookup returns CDR1 MGHRA and CDR2 YSYEKL. The CDR3 has 17 residues. This chain joins TRBV4-1 and TRBJ1-1; D not certain. Sequencing was performed on PBMCs or T cells enriched from blood (not recorded which). The TCR comes from a woman between 40 and 50 years old with acute COVID-19. The CDR3 reads CASSQDRSAGMNTEAFF. The CDR3 DNA sequence: TGCGCCAGCAGCCAAGATCGGAGCGCGGGGATGAACACTGAAGCTTTCTTT.